What follows are 26 T cell receptor beta chains derived from one specimen sequenced in a study of post-analysis software for immune sequencing data. For these TCRs, the target antigens are not known. Unique molecular identifiers had been added to the TCR beta cDNA libraries. Each CDR3 protein is one row after TCRdb ran MiXCR on the PCR reads. The table records some 190,000 distinct CDR3 sequences, 29% of them present only once. Notes on the study in general: Roughly five TRBV segments appeared more often in patients than in controls, and TRBV5-6, TRBV5-1 and TRBV20-1 were among these.

The sequenced sample was blood. All receptors come from a girl under 18 with multiple sclerosis.

This clonotype was found many times. The chain combines TRBV20-1 with TRBJ2-7; the D gene is possibly TRBD1 (6 bases). Trimming took 3 bases from V and 0 from J, leaving 9 bases between them. Looked up from germline, CDR1 is DFQATT and CDR2 is SNEGSKA (reference sequence). The CDR3 contains 13 residues. This chain's CDR3 is CSARARGSYEQYF. The CDR3 DNA follows: TGCAGTGCTAGGGCCAGGGGCTCCTACGAGCAGTACTTC.

The rearrangement links TRBV9 to TRBJ2-3, with 11 bases matching TRBD2. CDR1 is SGDLS, CDR2 YYNGEE, per germline. The CDR3 runs to 16 residues. V lost 4 bases, J lost 6 bases, and 10 bases stayed unmatched. Here the CDR3 reads CASSPAGLADPDTQYF. CDR3 nucleotide sequence: TGTGCCAGCAGCCCGGCGGGACTAGCGGACCCCGATACGCAGTATTTT. The full variable domain, in which reference TRBV9 and TRBJ2-3 provide the parts outside the CDR3, is DSGVTQTPKHLITATGQRVTLRCSPRSGDLSVYWYQQSLDQGLQFLIQYYNGEERAKGNILERFSAQQFPDLHSELNLSSLELGDSALYFCASSPAGLADPDTQYFGPGTRLTVL.

A note on this clonotype: Just one base apart from a much larger clone, this may be a read error. V is TRBV7-8 and J is TRBJ2-1, with D perhaps TRBD2 (6 bases). Between the trimmed V and J ends, which lost 5 bases and 0 bases, there was a span of 14 bases. CDR1 is SGHVS, CDR2 FQNEAQ, per germline. The CDR3 is 16 residues long. In nucleotides, the CDR3 is TGTGCCAGCAGCACTGCGGGGCAGAGCTCCTACAATGAGCAGTTCTTC. Amino acid sequence: CASSTAGQSSYNEQFF. The full variable domain, completed using reference TRBV7-8 and TRBJ2-1, is GAGVSQSPRYKVAKRGQDVALRCDPISGHVSLFWYQQALGQGPEFLTYFQNEAQLDKSGLPSDRFFAERPEGSVSTLKIQRTQQEDSAVYLCASSTAGQSSYNEQFFGPGTRLTVL.

This clonotype was found many times. The chain uses TRBV20-1 and TRBJ2-1; 13 nucleotides align to TRBD2. CDR3 length equals 14 residues. Germline V lookup: CDR1 DFQATT, CDR2 SNEGSKA (reference sequence). With 5 bases clipped from V and 9 bases from J, the junction kept 7 bases outside the gene matches. For the CDR3, the DNA is TGCAGTGCTCCACTAGCGGGGGGGCAGGGTGAGCAGTTCTTC. It yields the protein CSAPLAGGQGEQFF.

The chain links TRBV28 to TRBJ2-7; 8 bases map to TRBD2. CDR3 size: 13 residues. V gave up 5 bases and J gave up 6 bases; unmatched junction bases: 6. Per the germline V gene, CDR1 is MDHEN and CDR2 is SYDVKM. Here the CDR3 DNA reads TGTGCCAGCAGTCCATCCGGGAGGGGCGAGCAGTACTTC. It encodes CASSPSGRGEQYF.

In regard to this clonotype: A read error may explain this, as a much larger clone is one base away. The gene calls are TRBV4-1 and TRBJ1-5, with TRBD1 identical over 9 bases. The CDR3 has 19 amino acids. Germline V CDR1 and CDR2: MGHRA, YSYEKL. Trimming removed 4 bases from V and 6 bases from J; junction bases left unmatched: 19. This CDR3 is CASSPKAKPGQGMSQPQHF. As DNA, the CDR3 is TGCGCCAGCAGCCCAAAGGCAAAACCGGGACAGGGAATGAGTCAGCCCCAGCATTTT.

This clonotype was counted only a few times. V and J are TRBV7-9 and TRBJ2-7; 7 positions agree with TRBD2. Germline CDR1 reads SEHNR; CDR2 reads FQNEAQ (reference sequence). The CDR3 covers 16 residues. Unmatched junction bases numbered 14, after V lost 5 bases and J lost 4 bases. CDR3 in amino acids: CASSRGWEGEAYEQYF. The DNA of the CDR3 is TGTGCCAGCAGCCGGGGCTGGGAGGGCGAAGCATACGAGCAGTACTTC.

The chain employs TRBV29-1 and TRBJ2-2; 7 bases align to TRBD2. The CDR3 extends over 14 amino acids. V was clipped by 7 bases and J by 0 bases; unmatched bases: 5. The germline V gene has CDR1 SQVTM and CDR2 ANQGSEA. The CDR3: CSARAGTNTGELFF. The CDR3 bases are TGCAGCGCCCGAGCGGGGACGAACACCGGGGAGCTGTTTTTT.

This clonotype was recorded a few times. The V gene is TRBV5-1, the J gene TRBJ2-5; D is unresolved. V shed 2 bases and J shed 4 bases, with 9 bases lying between them. The CDR3 contains 13 residues. The germline gives CDR1 SGHRS, CDR2 YFSETQ. CDR3 residues: CASSFGEPETQYF. CDR3 DNA: TGCGCCAGCAGCTTTGGGGAACCAGAGACCCAGTACTTC.

There are a few counts of this clonotype. Possible read error: a much larger clone is one base away. The V gene is TRBV28, the J gene TRBJ2-7; 8 nucleotides line up with TRBD1. V shed 9 bases, J shed 10 bases, and the junction held 11 bases outside the gene matches. The germline CDR1 and CDR2 sequences are MDHEN and SYDVKM. There are 12 residues in the CDR3. The CDR3 region is CASGQGQEAQYF. The DNA for the CDR3 is TGTGCCAGTGGACAGGGCCAAGAGGCCCAGTACTTC.

V and J are TRBV12-5 and TRBJ1-1; D remains ambiguous. CDR1 LGHNT and CDR2 FRNRAP come from the germline V gene. The ends were cut back, 6 bases at V and 0 bases at J, with 8 bases in the middle. This CDR3 is built from 13 residues. CDR3 sequence: CASGAGLNTEAFF. In DNA form, the CDR3 reads TGTGCTAGTGGAGCCGGCCTGAACACTGAAGCTTTCTTT.

This clonotype was seen many times. The gene calls are TRBV28 and TRBJ2-1, with 7 bases lining up with TRBD2. The CDR3 has 14 amino acids. Trimming took 0 bases from V and 8 from J; bases not matched to a gene: 4. Germline V gene sequence: CDR1 MDHEN, CDR2 SYDVKM. CDR3: CASSLWLAAHEQFF. DNA of the CDR3: TGTGCCAGCAGTTTATGGCTAGCGGCACATGAGCAGTTCTTC. The entire variable domain, with the rest obtained from reference TRBV28 and TRBJ2-1, is as follows: DVKVTQSSRYLVKRTGEKVFLECVQDMDHENMFWYRQDPGLGLRLIYFSYDVKMKEKGDIPEGYSVSREKKERFSLILESASTNQTSMYLCASSLWLAAHEQFFGPGTRLTVL.

This clonotype was detected ten times or more. The chain couples TRBV7-2 to TRBJ1-6; D uncertain. The germline gives CDR1 SGHTA, CDR2 FQGNSA. The CDR3 extends over 12 amino acids. Trimming took off 5 bases at V and 9 bases at J, with 8 bases between the two ends. The CDR3 DNA sequence: TGTGCCAGCAGCCCCGGGAGTTCACCCCTCCACTTT. Amino acids: CASSPGSSPLHF.

This clonotype was picked up many times. The genes are TRBV11-2 and TRBJ2-7; D uncertain. This CDR3 spans 14 amino acids. Trimming took off 5 bases at V and 3 bases at J, with 14 bases between the two ends. CDR1 is SGHAT, CDR2 FQNNGV, per germline. The CDR3 nucleotides read TGTGCCAGCAGCCCTCAACACCGGAGCTACGAGCAGTACTTC. Translated, it gives CASSPQHRSYEQYF.

J is TRBJ2-3 and V is TRBV6-5, with 8 nucleotides matching TRBD2. The CDR3 consists of 15 residues. Germline V CDR1 and CDR2: MNHEY, SVGAGI. Trimming cost V 2 bases and J 1 base; bases outside gene matches: 2. CDR3 in DNA: TGTGCCAGCAGTTACACTAGCGGACGCACAGATACGCAGTATTTT. Its protein is CASSYTSGRTDTQYF.

In this sample, this clonotype turned up a few times. One end of the junction is discordant with germline, which a read error may explain. The rearrangement uses TRBV28 and TRBJ2-1; 7 bases map to TRBD2. CDR1 and CDR2 from the germline V gene are MDHEN and SYDVKM. The CDR3 consists of 15 residues. The CDR3 nucleotides read TGTGCCAGCAGTCCAGCTAGCGGAGACTACCATGAGCAGTTCTTC. Amino acids: CASSPASGDYHEQFF.

V is TRBV20-1 and J is TRBJ2-7; 8 nucleotides agree with TRBD2. This CDR3 contains 13 residues. Germline trimming cut 6 bases from V and 0 bases from J; bases unmatched to any gene: 4. Germline assignment: CDR1 DFQATT and CDR2 SNEGSKA (reference sequence). CDR3 sequence reads: CSAWTSTSYEQYF. In DNA form, the CDR3 reads TGCAGTGCCTGGACTAGCACCTCCTACGAGCAGTACTTC.

V usage is TRBV12-3 or TRBV12-4 and J usage is TRBJ2-1, with 9 bases fitting TRBD1. Trimming removed 2 bases from V and 2 bases from J; junction bases left unmatched: 16. The length of the CDR3 is 20 residues. The CDR3 DNA sequence: TGTGCCAGCAGTTTAACTGTTGGACAGGGGTCTTACGGAGCCTACAATGAGCAGTTCTTC. As protein: CASSLTVGQGSYGAYNEQFF.

This rearrangement joins TRBV9 to TRBJ1-4; D gene unclear. This CDR3 region has 14 residues. Per the germline V gene, CDR1 is SGDLS and CDR2 is YYNGEE. V dropped 1 base and J dropped 2 bases, with 6 bases sitting between them. The CDR3 sequence: CASSVSTTNEKLFF. CDR3 in DNA: TGTGCCAGCAGCGTATCAACCACTAATGAAAAACTGTTTTTT.

In regard to this clonotype: Since a much larger clone is just one base distant, this may be a read error. The chain couples TRBV5-1 to TRBJ2-1; D may be TRBD1 (6 bases). The CDR3 consists of 13 residues. Deletions cut 3 bases from V and 8 bases from J, with 12 bases between. CDR1 SGHRS and CDR2 YFSETQ come from the germline V gene. The CDR3 spells CASSSGQYDEQFF. CDR3 DNA: TGCGCCAGCAGCTCAGGACAGTACGATGAGCAGTTCTTC.

The rearrangement joins TRBV19 to TRBJ2-3; D call uncertain. The germline V and J ends were trimmed by 5 bases and 2 bases, with 14 bases remaining between them. In germline, CDR1 is LNHDA, CDR2 SQIVND (reference sequence). The CDR3 length is 15 residues. The CDR3 loop is CASSPQHGSTDTQYF. The CDR3 nucleotides read TGTGCCAGTAGTCCGCAGCACGGATCCACAGATACGCAGTATTTT.

The chain combines TRBV12-3 or TRBV12-4 with TRBJ2-1; 11 bases map to TRBD2. The CDR3 totals 14 residues. The junction had 4 bases not matched to a gene; V was cut back by 6 bases and J by 6 bases. The DNA for the CDR3 is TGTGCCAGCAGAGGACTAGCGGGCCCCAATGAGCAGTTCTTC. Translating gives CASRGLAGPNEQFF.

This clonotype occurred once. A much larger clone sits a single nucleotide away, making a read error possible. The rearrangement uses TRBV5-1 and TRBJ2-4; 8 bases are a match to TRBD1. CDR1 and CDR2 (germline): SGHRS, YFSETQ. This CDR3 contains 18 residues. The CDR3 bases are TGCGCCAGCAGCTTGATGACAGGGGTTCGAAAAGCCAAAAGCATTCAGTACTTC. Translation gives CASSLMTGVRKAKSIQYF.

This chain links TRBV20-1 with TRBJ2-6; 7 bases agree with TRBD1. Unmatched junction bases numbered 14, after V lost 6 bases and J lost 3 bases. The CDR3 sequence is 17 residues long. The germline V gene has CDR1 DFQATT and CDR2 SNEGSKA (reference sequence). Here the CDR3 DNA reads TGCAGTGCAAGGAGAGGGGGCGCAAGAAATGGGGCCAACGTCCTGACTTTC. Translation gives CSARRGGARNGANVLTF.

This clonotype showed up many times. The chain is built from TRBV6-5 and TRBJ2-7; tentative D call: TRBD1 (6 bases). V dropped 7 bases and J dropped 7 bases, with 17 bases sitting between them. Germline CDR1 MNHEY, CDR2 SVGAGI. The CDR3 extends over 13 amino acids. This chain's CDR3 is CASTPKGGREQYF. CDR3 DNA sequence: TGTGCCAGCACCCCTAAAGGGGGACGAGAGCAGTACTTC.

On this clonotype: A much larger clone sits a single nucleotide away, making a read error possible. V is TRBV10-3 and J is TRBJ2-4; 7 bases are shared with TRBD1. Looked up from germline, CDR1 is ENHRY and CDR2 is SYGVKD. The CDR3 loop spans 12 amino acids. CDR3 loop: CAVSDRENIQYF. Written as DNA, the CDR3 is TGTGCCGTCAGTGACAGGGAGAACATTCAGTACTTC.